One and the same sample provided the 13 T cell receptor beta chains below, sequenced in a study of blood T cell repertoires in COVID-19. The assay was immunoSEQ multiplex PCR, and TCRdb's table has in-frame clones only and misses some. This sample has some 100,000 clones, with just over 90% found just once. The sequenced material came from peripheral blood. These receptors originate from a man between 60 and 70 years old with acute or convalescent COVID-19.

The CDR3 nucleotides read TGTGCCAGCAGCGCCCGGACAGGGCCCCACTATGGCTACACCTTC. Translation: CASSARTGPHYGYTF. The chain is built from TRBV11-2 and TRBJ1-2, with 8 bases fitting TRBD1. V lost 5 bases to trimming and J lost 3 bases; unmatched junction nucleotides: 8. Germline V gene sequence: CDR1 SGHAT, CDR2 FQNNGV. The CDR3 is made up of 15 amino acids.

The V gene is TRBV21-1, the J gene TRBJ1-5. TRBV21-1 is flagged as a pseudogene. The CDR3 contains 15 residues. The DNA for the CDR3 is TGTGCCAGCAGCAAAGGGTCGGTTCGCAATCAGCCCCAGCATTTT. This translates into CASSKGSVRNQPQHF.

The chain recombines TRBV5-1 with TRBJ2-7; tentative D call: TRBD2 (6 bases). Germline-derived CDR1 and CDR2 are SGHRS and YFSETQ. The CDR3 extends over 13 amino acids. Trimming pared 2 bases from V and 7 bases from J, leaving 13 bases between. CDR3 region: CASSFGRGSEQYV. In DNA form, the CDR3 reads TGCGCCAGCAGCTTTGGACGGGGGTCTGAGCAGTACGTC.

The chain carries TRBV27 and TRBJ1-1; no definite D call. Germline CDR1 reads MNHEY; CDR2 reads SMNVEV (reference sequence). The V gene lost 2 bases and the J gene lost 0 bases, with 7 bases spanning the gap. CDR3 size: 14 residues. The CDR3 loop is CASSLAGMNTEAFF. CDR3 nucleotides: TGTGCCAGCAGTTTAGCGGGGATGAACACTGAAGCTTTCTTT.

J is TRBJ2-3 and V is TRBV14; D unresolved. Looked up from germline, CDR1 is SGHDN and CDR2 is FVKESK. The V end was cut by 0 bases, the J end by 2 bases, with 12 bases between. The CDR3 totals 16 residues. CDR3 DNA sequence: TGTGCCAGCAGCCAAGATAGGAGCTTAGACACAGATACGCAGTATTTT. Protein sequence: CASSQDRSLDTDTQYF.

This clone was observed a handful of times. V is TRBV4-1 and J is TRBJ2-3, with 8 bases that match TRBD1. CDR1 MGHRA and CDR2 YSYEKL come from the germline V gene. The CDR3 has 15 residues. The V gene end was trimmed by 0 bases and the J gene end by 8 bases; junction bases not matched to a gene: 7. The DNA of the CDR3 is TGCGCCAGCAGCCAAGAGGGGACAGGTTTACGTACGCAGTATTTT. Translated: CASSQEGTGLRTQYF.

The chain combines TRBV6-5 with TRBJ1-6, with D perhaps matching TRBD1 (5 bases). V shed 9 bases and J shed 13 bases, with 22 bases lying between them. From germline, CDR1 is MNHEY and CDR2 SVGAGI. CDR3 length equals 14 residues. CDR3 protein: CASSPRQGSDPLHF. The CDR3 DNA reads TGTGCCAGTAGTCCCCGGCAGGGTAGTGATCCCCTCCACTTT.

The J gene is TRBJ2-1, the V gene TRBV9, with a possible D match to TRBD2 (5 bases). V shed 1 base and J shed 5 bases, with 10 bases lying between them. The CDR3 totals 14 residues. Germline V gene sequence: CDR1 SGDLS, CDR2 YYNGEE. This chain's CDR3 is CASSVFTGNNEQFF. DNA of the CDR3: TGTGCCAGCAGCGTATTCACGGGGAACAATGAGCAGTTCTTC.

V gene TRBV28 combines with J gene TRBJ1-1, with no clear D. Trimming took 8 bases from V and 3 from J, leaving 7 bases between them. Germline V gene sequence: CDR1 MDHEN, CDR2 SYDVKM. The CDR3 has 11 residues. The CDR3 DNA follows: TGTGCCAGCCACAAGTACACTGAAGCTTTCTTT. It specifies CASHKYTEAFF. Drawing the rest from reference TRBV28 and TRBJ1-1, the complete variable domain is DVKVTQSSRYLVKRTGEKVFLECVQDMDHENMFWYRQDPGLGLRLIYFSYDVKMKEKGDIPEGYSVSREKKERFSLILESASTNQTSMYLCASHKYTEAFFGQGTRLTVV.

The count of this clone is one. This chain joins TRBV24-1 and TRBJ2-1, with D uncertain. Germline CDR1 KGHDR, CDR2 SFDVKD. The CDR3 runs 14 residues. Trimming shortened V by 7 bases and J by 7 bases, and 16 bases separated the two germline ends. CDR3 DNA sequence: TGTGCCACCAGCACCCCTAGATCGGTAAATGAGCAGTTCTTC. Protein: CATSTPRSVNEQFF.

The chain combines TRBV12-5 with TRBJ2-3, with D maybe TRBD1 (5 bases). The CDR3 totals 13 residues. Germline values: CDR1 LGHNT, CDR2 FRNRAP. The V end lost 2 bases, the J end lost 4 bases, and 7 bases lay between the germline ends. This chain's CDR3 is CASGLTGSDTQYF. The DNA for the CDR3 is TGTGCTAGTGGTTTGACAGGATCAGATACGCAGTATTTT.

This chain uses TRBV6-6 with TRBJ2-7; maybe TRBD1 (5 bases). From germline, CDR1 is MNHNY and CDR2 SVGAGI (reference sequence). The CDR3 length is 14 residues. The V and J ends lost 7 bases and 2 bases respectively, with 15 bases between them. The CDR3 DNA reads TGTGCCAGCATCCAGGGTGGCAGGGCCTACGAGCAGTACTTC. Its protein product is CASIQGGRAYEQYF.

V usage is TRBV29-1 and J usage is TRBJ2-7; TRBD1 agrees at 7 bases. There are 17 residues in the CDR3. CDR1 and CDR2 from the germline V gene are SQVTM and ANQGSEA. V shed 0 bases and J 5 bases; nucleotides not matched to a gene: 16. The CDR3 spells CSVEDQGVRDRDHEQYV. Here the CDR3 DNA reads TGCAGCGTTGAAGATCAGGGGGTGCGAGACAGGGACCACGAGCAGTACGTC.